This T cell receptor (beta chain) was obtained from a study of T cell responses to AZD1222 COVID-19 vaccine. Regarding the study as a whole: CD4 TCRs associated with vaccination spanned spike, dominating at 160-218 and 743-854.

The protocol was immunoSEQ multiplex PCR, while the TCRdb copy is restricted to in-frame clones and leaves out a portion. The sample carries approximately 140,000 clones, around 93% recorded once. A remark on this clone: Its antigen is not known.

From germline, CDR1 is MNHEY and CDR2 SVGAGI. The CDR3 runs 14 residues. The V segment lost 2 bases and the J segment 6 bases; nucleotides outside the gene matches: 6. The source was peripheral blood, collected on day 0 of AZD1222 vaccination. V and J are TRBV6-5 and TRBJ1-1; 7 bases map to TRBD1. The receptor was isolated from an adult in good health. DNA of the CDR3: TGTGCCAGCAGTTACAGTGCAGGGGGGGCTGAAGCTTTCTTT. The encoded protein is CASSYSAGGAEAFF.